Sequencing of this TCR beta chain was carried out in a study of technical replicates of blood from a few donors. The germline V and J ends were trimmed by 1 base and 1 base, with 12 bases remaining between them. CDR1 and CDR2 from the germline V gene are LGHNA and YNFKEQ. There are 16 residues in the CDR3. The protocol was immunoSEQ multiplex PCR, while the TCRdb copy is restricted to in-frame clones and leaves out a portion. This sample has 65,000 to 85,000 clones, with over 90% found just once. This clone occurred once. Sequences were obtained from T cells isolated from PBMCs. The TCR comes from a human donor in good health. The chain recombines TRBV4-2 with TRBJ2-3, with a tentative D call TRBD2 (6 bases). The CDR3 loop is CASSQVGSSGTDTQYF. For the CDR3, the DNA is TGTGCCAGCAGCCAAGTAGGGTCTAGCGGCACAGATACGCAGTATTTT.